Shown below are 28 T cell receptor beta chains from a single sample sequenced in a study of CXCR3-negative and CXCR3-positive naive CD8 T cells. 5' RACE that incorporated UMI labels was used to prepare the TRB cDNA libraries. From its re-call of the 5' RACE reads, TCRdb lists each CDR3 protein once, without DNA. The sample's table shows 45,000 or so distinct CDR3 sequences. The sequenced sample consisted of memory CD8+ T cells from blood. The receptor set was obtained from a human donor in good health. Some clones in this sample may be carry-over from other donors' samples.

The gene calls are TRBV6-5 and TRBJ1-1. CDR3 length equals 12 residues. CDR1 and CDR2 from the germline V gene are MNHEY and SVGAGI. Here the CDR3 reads CASSSGGSRAFF.

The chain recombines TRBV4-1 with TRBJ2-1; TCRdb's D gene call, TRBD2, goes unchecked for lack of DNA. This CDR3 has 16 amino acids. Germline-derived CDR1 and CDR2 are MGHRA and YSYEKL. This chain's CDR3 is CASSQMGLAGGNEQFF.

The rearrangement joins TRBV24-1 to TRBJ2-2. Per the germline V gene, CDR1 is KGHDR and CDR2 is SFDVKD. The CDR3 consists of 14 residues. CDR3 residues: CATSDLDRAGELFF.

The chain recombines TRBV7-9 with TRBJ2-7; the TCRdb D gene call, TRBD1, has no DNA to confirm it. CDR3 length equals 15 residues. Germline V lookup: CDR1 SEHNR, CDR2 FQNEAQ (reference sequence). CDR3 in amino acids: CASSSPRQNSYEQYF.

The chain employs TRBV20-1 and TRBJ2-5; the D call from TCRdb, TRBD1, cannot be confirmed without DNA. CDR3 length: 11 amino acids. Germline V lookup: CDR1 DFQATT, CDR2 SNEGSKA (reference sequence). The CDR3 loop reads CSARGEETQYF.

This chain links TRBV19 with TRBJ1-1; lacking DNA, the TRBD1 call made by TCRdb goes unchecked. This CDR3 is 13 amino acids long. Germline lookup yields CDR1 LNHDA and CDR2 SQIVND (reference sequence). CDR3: CASSMNRDTEAFF.

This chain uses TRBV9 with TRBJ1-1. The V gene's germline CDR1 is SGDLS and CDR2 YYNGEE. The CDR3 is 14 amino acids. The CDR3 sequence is CASSSGTANTEAFF.

The CDR3 reads CASSSRRDRGDEQYF. This chain links TRBV28 with TRBJ2-7; TCRdb outputs TRBD1, but without DNA this stays unchecked. The CDR3 consists of 15 residues. The V gene's germline CDR1 is MDHEN and CDR2 SYDVKM.

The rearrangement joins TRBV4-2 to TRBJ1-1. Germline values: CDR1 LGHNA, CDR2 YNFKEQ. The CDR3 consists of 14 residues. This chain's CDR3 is CASSPGREPPEAFF.

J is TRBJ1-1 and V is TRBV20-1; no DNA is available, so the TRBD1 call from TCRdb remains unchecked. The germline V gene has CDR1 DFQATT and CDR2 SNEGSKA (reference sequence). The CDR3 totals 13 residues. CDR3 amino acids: CSAGTGQDTEAFF.

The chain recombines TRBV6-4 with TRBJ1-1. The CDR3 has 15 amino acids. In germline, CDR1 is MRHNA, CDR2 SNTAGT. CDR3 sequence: CASSIDPTLGTEAFF.

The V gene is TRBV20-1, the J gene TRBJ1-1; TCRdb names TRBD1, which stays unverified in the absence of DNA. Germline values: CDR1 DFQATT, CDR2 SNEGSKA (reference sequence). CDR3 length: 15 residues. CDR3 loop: CSAITLGIIRDKNFF.

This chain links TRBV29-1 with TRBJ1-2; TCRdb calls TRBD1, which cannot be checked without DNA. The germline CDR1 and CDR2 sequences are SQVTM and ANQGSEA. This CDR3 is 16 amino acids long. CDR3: CSVGRGQGMANYGYTF.

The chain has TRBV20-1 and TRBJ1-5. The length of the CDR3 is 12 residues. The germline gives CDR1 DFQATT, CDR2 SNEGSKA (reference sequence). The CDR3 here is CSAVQTDQPQHF.

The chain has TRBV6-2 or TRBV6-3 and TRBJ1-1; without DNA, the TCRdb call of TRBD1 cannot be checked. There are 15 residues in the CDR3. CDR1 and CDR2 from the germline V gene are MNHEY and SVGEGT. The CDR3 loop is CASSPSGQGLTEAFF.

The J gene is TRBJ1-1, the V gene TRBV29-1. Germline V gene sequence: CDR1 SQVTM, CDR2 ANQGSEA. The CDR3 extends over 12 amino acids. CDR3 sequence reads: CSVVGVETEAFF. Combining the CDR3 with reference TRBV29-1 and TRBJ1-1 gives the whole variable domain SAVISQKPSRDICQRGTSLTIQCQVDSQVTMMFWYRQQPGQSLTLIATANQGSEATYESGFVIDKFPISRPNLTFSTLTVSNMSPEDSSIYLCSVVGVETEAFFGQGTRLTVV.

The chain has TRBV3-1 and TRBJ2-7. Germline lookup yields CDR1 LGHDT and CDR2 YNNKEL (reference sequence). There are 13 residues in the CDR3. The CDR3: CASSQGLEVEQYF.

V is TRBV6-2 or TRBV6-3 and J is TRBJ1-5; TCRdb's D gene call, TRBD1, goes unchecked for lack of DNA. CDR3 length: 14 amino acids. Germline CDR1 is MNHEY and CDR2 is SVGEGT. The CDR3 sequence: CASSHGQENQPQHF.

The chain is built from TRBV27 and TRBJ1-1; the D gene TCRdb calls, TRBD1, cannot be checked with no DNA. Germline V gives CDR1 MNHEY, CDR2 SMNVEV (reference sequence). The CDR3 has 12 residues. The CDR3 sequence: CASSQRGAEAFF.

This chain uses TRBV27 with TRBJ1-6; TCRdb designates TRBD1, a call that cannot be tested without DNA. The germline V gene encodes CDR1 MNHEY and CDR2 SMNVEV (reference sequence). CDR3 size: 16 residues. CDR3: CASRGRVGSFGSPLHF.

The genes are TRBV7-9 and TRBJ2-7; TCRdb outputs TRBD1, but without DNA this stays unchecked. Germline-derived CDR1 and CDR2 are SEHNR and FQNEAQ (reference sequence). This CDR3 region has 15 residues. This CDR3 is CASSPGPRSNYEQYF. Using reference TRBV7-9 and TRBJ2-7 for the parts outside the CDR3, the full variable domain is DTGVSQNPRHKITKRGQNVTFRCDPISEHNRLYWYRQTLGQGPEFLTYFQNEAQLEKSRLLSDRFSAERPKGSFSTLEIQRTEQGDSAMYLCASSPGPRSNYEQYFGPGTRLTVT.

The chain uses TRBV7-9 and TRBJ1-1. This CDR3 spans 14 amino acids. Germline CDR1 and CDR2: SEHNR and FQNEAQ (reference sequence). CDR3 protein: CASSGDTRNTEAFF.

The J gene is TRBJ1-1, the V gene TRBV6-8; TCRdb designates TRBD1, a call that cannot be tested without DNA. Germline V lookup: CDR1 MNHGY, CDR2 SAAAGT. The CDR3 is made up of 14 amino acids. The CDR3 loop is CASSWTGTNTEAFF.

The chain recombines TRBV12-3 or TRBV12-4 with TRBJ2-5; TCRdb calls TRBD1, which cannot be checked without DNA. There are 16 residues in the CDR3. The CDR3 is CASSPGTHIMKETQYF.

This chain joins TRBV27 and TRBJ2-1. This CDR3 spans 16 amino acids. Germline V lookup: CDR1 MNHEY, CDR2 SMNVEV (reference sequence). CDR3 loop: CASSFFPGGSYNEQFF.

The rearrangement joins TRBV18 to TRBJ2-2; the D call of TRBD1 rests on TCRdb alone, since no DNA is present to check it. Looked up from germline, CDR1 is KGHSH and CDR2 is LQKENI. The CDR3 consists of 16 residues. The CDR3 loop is CASSPAGTGPTGELFF.

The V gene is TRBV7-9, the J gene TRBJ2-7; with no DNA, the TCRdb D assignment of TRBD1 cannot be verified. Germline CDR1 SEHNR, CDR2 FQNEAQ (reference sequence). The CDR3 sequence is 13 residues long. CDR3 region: CASSLGATAEQYF.

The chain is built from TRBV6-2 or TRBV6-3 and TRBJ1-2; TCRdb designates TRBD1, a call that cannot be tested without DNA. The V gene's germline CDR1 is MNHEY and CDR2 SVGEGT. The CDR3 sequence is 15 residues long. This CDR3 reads CASSSSTGTFYGYTF.